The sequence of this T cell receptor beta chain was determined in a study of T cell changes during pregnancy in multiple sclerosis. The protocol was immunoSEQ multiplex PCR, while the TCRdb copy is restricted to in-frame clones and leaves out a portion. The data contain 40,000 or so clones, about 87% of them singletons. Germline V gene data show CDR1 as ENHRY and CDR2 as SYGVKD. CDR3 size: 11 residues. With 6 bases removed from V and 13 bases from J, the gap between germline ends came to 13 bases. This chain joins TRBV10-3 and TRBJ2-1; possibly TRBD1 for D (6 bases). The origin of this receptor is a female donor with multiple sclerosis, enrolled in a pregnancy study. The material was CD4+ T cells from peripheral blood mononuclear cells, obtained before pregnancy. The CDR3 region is CAIRGDNTQFF. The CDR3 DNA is TGTGCCATCAGGGGGGACAACACTCAGTTCTTC.